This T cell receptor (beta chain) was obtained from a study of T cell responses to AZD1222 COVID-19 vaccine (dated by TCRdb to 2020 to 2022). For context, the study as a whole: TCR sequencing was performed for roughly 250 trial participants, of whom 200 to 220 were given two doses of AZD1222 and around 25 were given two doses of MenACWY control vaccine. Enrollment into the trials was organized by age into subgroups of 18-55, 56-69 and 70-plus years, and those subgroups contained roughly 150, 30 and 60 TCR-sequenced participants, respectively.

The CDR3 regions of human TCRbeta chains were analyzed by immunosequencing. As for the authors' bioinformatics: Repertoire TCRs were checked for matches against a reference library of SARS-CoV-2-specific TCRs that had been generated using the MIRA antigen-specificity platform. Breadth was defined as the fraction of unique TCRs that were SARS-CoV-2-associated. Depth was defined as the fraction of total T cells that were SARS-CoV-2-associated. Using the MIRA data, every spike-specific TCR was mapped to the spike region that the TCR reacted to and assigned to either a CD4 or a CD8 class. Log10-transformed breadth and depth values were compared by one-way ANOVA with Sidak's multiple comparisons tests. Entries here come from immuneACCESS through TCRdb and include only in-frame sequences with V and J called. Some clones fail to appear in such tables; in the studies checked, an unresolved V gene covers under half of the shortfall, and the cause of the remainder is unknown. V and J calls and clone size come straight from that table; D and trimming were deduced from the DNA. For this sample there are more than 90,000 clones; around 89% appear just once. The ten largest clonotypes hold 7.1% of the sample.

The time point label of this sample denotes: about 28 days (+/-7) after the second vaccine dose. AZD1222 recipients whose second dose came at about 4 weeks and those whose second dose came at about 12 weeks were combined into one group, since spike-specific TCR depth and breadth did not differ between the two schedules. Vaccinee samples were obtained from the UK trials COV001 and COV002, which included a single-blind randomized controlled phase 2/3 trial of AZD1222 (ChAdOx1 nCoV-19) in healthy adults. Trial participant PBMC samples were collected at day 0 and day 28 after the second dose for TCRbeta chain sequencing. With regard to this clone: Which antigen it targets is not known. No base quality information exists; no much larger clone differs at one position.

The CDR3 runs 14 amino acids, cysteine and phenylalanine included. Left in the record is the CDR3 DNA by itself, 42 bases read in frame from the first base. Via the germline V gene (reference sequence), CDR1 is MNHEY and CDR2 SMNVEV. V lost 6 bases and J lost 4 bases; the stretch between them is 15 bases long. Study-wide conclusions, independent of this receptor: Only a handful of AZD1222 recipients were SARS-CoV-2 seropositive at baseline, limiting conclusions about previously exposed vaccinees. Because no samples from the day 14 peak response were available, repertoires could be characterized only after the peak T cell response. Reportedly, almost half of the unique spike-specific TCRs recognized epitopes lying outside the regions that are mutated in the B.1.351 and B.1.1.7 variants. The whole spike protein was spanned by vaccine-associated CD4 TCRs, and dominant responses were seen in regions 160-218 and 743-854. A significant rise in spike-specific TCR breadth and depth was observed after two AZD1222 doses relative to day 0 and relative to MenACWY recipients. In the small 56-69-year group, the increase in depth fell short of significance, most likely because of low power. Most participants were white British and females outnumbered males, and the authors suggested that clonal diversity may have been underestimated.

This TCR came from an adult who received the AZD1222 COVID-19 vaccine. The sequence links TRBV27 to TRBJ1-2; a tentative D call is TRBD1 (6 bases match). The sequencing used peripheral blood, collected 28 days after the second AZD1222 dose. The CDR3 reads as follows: CASSPDSDLYGYTF. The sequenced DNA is TGTGCCAGCAGCCCGGACAGTGACCTCTATGGCTACACCTTC.